The T cell receptor beta chain described here comes from a study of T-cell reconstitution after alpha-beta-depleted transplantation in children. J lost 4 bases, V lost 1 base, and 14 bases had no gene match. The length of the CDR3 is 20 residues. Unique molecular identifiers featured in how the TCRbeta library was prepared. TCRdb analysed the PCR reads with MiXCR anew, one entry per CDR3 protein. The table shows hundreds of thousands of distinct CDR3 sequences, with about 10% occurring only once. The source is a human donor who donated a stem cell graft to a child with acute myeloid leukemia. The chain carries TRBV12-3 or TRBV12-4 and TRBJ2-2; 11 bases match TRBD2. Source: PBMCs from the stem cell graft donor, taken from the stem cell graft. CDR3 sequence (DNA): TGTGCCAGCAGTTTAGGGAACTTAGCGGGAGGGAACAGAGGCACCGGGGAGCTGTTTTTT. Its protein is CASSLGNLAGGNRGTGELFF.